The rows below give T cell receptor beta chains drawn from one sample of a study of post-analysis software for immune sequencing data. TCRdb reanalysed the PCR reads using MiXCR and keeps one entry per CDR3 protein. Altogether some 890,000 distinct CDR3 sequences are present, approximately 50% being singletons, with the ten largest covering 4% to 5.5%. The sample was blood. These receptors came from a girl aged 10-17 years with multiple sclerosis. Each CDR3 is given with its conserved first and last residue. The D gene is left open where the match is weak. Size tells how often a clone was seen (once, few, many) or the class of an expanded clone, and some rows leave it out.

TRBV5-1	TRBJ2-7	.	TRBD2	TGCGCCAGCAGCTTGGGGACTAGCGGGAACCACGAGCAGTACTTC	CASSLGTSGNHEQYF
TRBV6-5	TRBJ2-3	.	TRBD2	TGTGCCAGCAGTACCCCGGGGGGGGCAAGCACAGATACGCAGTATTTT	CASSTPGGASTDTQYF
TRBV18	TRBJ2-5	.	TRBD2	TGTGCCAGCTCACCGGGACGCGCGCGGGAGCAGTACTTC	CASSPGRAREQYF
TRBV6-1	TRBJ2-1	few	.	TGTGCCAGCAGTGAAGTGGGGGGCTCGTACAATGAGCAGTTCTTC	CASSEVGGSYNEQFF
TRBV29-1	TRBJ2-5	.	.	TGCAGCGTTGAAACACAAATCCAAGAGACCCAGTACTTC	CSVETQIQETQYF
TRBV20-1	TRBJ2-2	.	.	TGCAGTGCTAGTCATTTGGTTGGGGAGCTGTTTTTT	CSASHLVGELFF
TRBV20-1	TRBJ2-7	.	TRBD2	TGCAGTGCTAGGGGACTAGCGGGCATAATGAGCTCCTACGAGCAGTACTTC	CSARGLAGIMSSYEQYF
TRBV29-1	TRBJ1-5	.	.	TGCAGCGTTGAAATCCTTCAGGCCCAGCATTTT	CSVEILQAQHF
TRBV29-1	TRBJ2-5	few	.	TGCAGCGTTGTCATGAGCGGAGAGACCCAGTACTTC	CSVVMSGETQYF
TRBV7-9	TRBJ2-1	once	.	TGTGCCAGCAGCTTAGGTTTCGAAGACAATGAGCAGTTCTTC	CASSLGFEDNEQFF
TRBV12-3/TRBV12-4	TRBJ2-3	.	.	TGTGCCAGCAGTGCCGTCGGGACTTCTAGCACAGATACGCAGTATTTT	CASSAVGTSSTDTQYF
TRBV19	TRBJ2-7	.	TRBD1	TGTGCCAGTAGTACGAAGCAGGGGGACGAGCAGTACTTC	CASSTKQGDEQYF
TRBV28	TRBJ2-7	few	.	TGTGCCAGCAGGACTCAAACCTACGAGCAGTACTTC	CASRTQTYEQYF
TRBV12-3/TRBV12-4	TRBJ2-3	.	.	TGTGCCAGCAGTCCCATACTAGATACGCAGTATTTT	CASSPILDTQYF
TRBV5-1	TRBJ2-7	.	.	TGCGCCAGCAGCTTGGAGGCCCTGGGGACGTACGGGCAGTACTTC	CASSLEALGTYGQYF
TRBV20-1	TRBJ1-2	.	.	TGCAGTGCTCGGACTGGAGTCTATGGCTACACCTTC	CSARTGVYGYTF
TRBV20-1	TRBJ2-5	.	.	TGCAGTGCTAGTGCGGCCGGGGAGACCCAGTACTTC	CSASAAGETQYF
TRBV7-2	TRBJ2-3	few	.	TGTGCCAGCAGCTTAGCTGCCTTGGGTACGCAGTATTTT	CASSLAALGTQYF
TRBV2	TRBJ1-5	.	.	TGTGCCAGCAGTGAAGCGCTTGGGGGGGTTAATCAGCCCCAGCATTTT	CASSEALGGVNQPQHF
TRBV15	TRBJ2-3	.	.	TGTGCCACCAGCAGAGAAACATCCGCCGGCACAGATACGCAGTATTTT	CATSRETSAGTDTQYF
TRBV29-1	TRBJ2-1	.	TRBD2	TGCAGCGCCTGGGGAGGGCCCTCCAAAGGGAATGAGCAGTTCTTC	CSAWGGPSKGNEQFF
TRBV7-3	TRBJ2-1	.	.	TGTGCCAGCAGCTCACTCAGGGGCAATGAGCAGTTCTTC	CASSSLRGNEQFF
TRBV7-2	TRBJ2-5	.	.	TGTGCCAGCAGCTTGTTCCCCAACGGGGAGGCCCAGTACTTC	CASSLFPNGEAQYF
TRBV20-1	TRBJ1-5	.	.	TGCAGTGTTCGCTCAGGGGACCAGCCCCAGCATTTT	CSVRSGDQPQHF
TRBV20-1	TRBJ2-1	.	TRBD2	TGCAGTGCTAGAGGGGTGGTGGGACTAGCGAGCCATGAGCAGTTCTTC	CSARGVVGLASHEQFF
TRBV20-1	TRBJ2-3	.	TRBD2	TGCAGTGCTAGAGCTGGGTCGGGAGGGCCGAGAGATACGCAGTATTTT	CSARAGSGGPRDTQYF
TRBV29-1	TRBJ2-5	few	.	TGCAGCGTCTATCCCGGGACCCAGTACTTC	CSVYPGTQYF
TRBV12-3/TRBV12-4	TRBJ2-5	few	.	TGTGCCAGCAGGCACGGTCCCGAAAAAGAGACCCAGTACTTC	CASRHGPEKETQYF
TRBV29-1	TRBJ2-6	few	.	TGCAGCGTTGAGGAATGGGCTGGGGCCAACGTCCTGACTTTC	CSVEEWAGANVLTF
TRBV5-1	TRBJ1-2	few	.	.	CASSPGTSVYEQYFGLGYTF
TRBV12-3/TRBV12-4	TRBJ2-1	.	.	TGTGCCAGCAGTCCCGGACAGTCCTACAATGAGCAGTTCTTC	CASSPGQSYNEQFF
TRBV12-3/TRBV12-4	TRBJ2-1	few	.	TGTGCCAGCAGCCCCATCGCAGAAAATGGGGATGAGCAGTTCTTC	CASSPIAENGDEQFF
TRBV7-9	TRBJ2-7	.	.	TGTGCCAGCAGTATCGGGTTTGCGTACGAGCAGTACTTC	CASSIGFAYEQYF
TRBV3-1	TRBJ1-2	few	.	TGTGCCAGCAGCCCCTTAAAGGGCGGTCCCAGGGGTGGCTACACCTTC	CASSPLKGGPRGGYTF
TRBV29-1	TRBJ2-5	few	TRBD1	TGCAGCGTCGAAAGACAGGGCCCAGGAAAGACCCAGTACTTC	CSVERQGPGKTQYF
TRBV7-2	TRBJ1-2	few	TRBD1	TGTGCCAGCAGCTTAAAAGGACAGGGGAACTATGGCTACACCTTC	CASSLKGQGNYGYTF
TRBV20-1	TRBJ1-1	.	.	TGCAGTGCTCCGAACGCGAACACTGAAGCTTTCTTT	CSAPNANTEAFF
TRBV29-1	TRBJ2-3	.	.	TGCAGCGTCACGGACGGGAGAGATACGCAGTATTTT	CSVTDGRDTQYF
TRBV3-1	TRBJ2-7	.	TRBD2	TGTGCCAGCAGCCAAGAGCTAGCGGGGGAGCAGTACTTC	CASSQELAGEQYF
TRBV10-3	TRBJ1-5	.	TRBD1	TGTGCCATCAGCACCGACAGGGACAATCAGCCCCAGCATTTT	CAISTDRDNQPQHF
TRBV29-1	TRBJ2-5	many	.	TGCAGCGTTGATCGGGATCAAGAGACCCAGTACTTC	CSVDRDQETQYF
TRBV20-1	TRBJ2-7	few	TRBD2	TGCAGTGCTCTGGGAGGGATGTACGAGCAGTACTTC	CSALGGMYEQYF
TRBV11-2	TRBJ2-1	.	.	TGTGCCAGCAGCTTGTCGCTGGGGCAGTTCTTC	CASSLSLGQFF
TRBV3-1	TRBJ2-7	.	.	TGTGCCAGCAGCCAAGGACGTAGCTCCTACGAGCAGTACTTC	CASSQGRSSYEQYF
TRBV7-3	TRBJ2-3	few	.	TGTGCCAGCAGCTTTGCCTCGGTTGGGGAACGTACGCAGTATTTT	CASSFASVGERTQYF